These 14 T cell receptor beta chains originate from one sample sequenced in a study of T cells after yellow fever vaccination. TCRdb reprocessed the 5' RACE reads via MiXCR and lists one record per CDR3 protein. Here the sample spans roughly 120,000 distinct CDR3 sequences, 7.4% being singletons. The sample consisted of CD4+ T cells sorted from PBMCs, taken about 10 days after the first yellow fever vaccination. The receptors derive from a man aged 18 to 29 who received the YFV17D yellow fever vaccine.

J is TRBJ2-4 and V is TRBV28; D gene ambiguous. V lost 5 bases, J lost 0 bases, and 20 bases lay in between. In germline, CDR1 is MDHEN, CDR2 SYDVKM. This CDR3 is built from 18 residues. The CDR3 DNA sequence: TGTGCCAGCAGTCCCCCGCAATTGACCCTAGTAGCCAAAAACATTCAGTACTTC. This gives the protein CASSPPQLTLVAKNIQYF.

This clonotype has ten or more counts. The CDR3 DNA is TGCAGTGCTAGCCCCCAAAGAAACTACAATGAGCAGTTCTTC. Amino acid sequence: CSASPQRNYNEQFF. The chain is built from TRBV20-1 and TRBJ2-1; D is ambiguous. Germline V lookup: CDR1 DFQATT, CDR2 SNEGSKA (reference sequence). The CDR3 is made up of 14 amino acids. Trimming removed 3 bases at V and 3 bases at J, with 12 bases between.

V usage is TRBV5-5 and J usage is TRBJ1-4, with D possibly being TRBD1 (5 bases). The CDR3 loop spans 14 amino acids. Germline loops: CDR1 SGHKS, CDR2 YYEKEE (reference sequence). Deletions cut 0 bases from V and 7 bases from J, with 10 bases between. The CDR3 DNA reads TGTGCCAGCAGCTTGGCAGGGTTGGGTGAAAAACTGTTTTTT. This translates into CASSLAGLGEKLFF.

This clonotype turned up a few times. V gene TRBV7-2 combines with J gene TRBJ1-2, with D tentatively TRBD1 (6 bases). V was shortened by 6 bases and J by 4 bases, with 15 bases between the two germline ends. The length of the CDR3 is 14 residues. Germline CDR1 and CDR2: SGHTA and FQGNSA. CDR3 sequence reads: CASRPAGGTYGYTF. The DNA of the CDR3 is TGTGCCAGCAGGCCCGCCGGGGGCACCTATGGCTACACCTTC.

Turning to this clonotype: A much larger clonotype is one base distant, so this may be a read error. V usage is TRBV5-1 and J usage is TRBJ2-1; 7 nucleotides match TRBD2. Germline V CDR1 and CDR2: SGHRS, YFSETQ. The CDR3 covers 14 residues. The CDR3 DNA reads TGCGCCAGCGCCCGGGACTACCCCTACAATGATCAGTTCTTC. It is translated as CASARDYPYNDQFF.

The table lists this clonotype with a few counts. This sequence joins TRBV18 and TRBJ2-5, with no clear D. This CDR3 is built from 13 residues. Germline loops: CDR1 KGHSH, CDR2 LQKENI. V lost 1 base, J lost 4 bases, and 7 bases lay in between. CDR3 residues: CASSPRSGETQYF. The DNA of the CDR3 is TGTGCCAGCTCACCACGCTCGGGAGAGACCCAGTACTTC.

This clonotype was observed many times. The genes are TRBV24-1 and TRBJ2-2; D may be TRBD1 (5 bases). The CDR3 sequence is 14 residues long. CDR1 is KGHDR, CDR2 SFDVKD, per germline. The germline V and J ends were trimmed by 8 bases and 5 bases, with 14 bases remaining between them. CDR3 bases: TGTGCCACCAACCGAGCTAGGGGTACCGGGGAGCTGTTTTTT. It codes for CATNRARGTGELFF.

The table lists this clonotype with a few counts. The chain combines TRBV6-5 with TRBJ2-1, with D tentatively TRBD2 (6 bases). There are 16 residues in the CDR3. Per germline, CDR1 MNHEY and CDR2 SVGAGI. Trimming cost V 2 bases and J 6 bases, with 17 bases left between them. CDR3 sequence: CASSYMGTAGFNEQFF. The CDR3 bases are TGTGCCAGCAGTTACATGGGGACGGCGGGATTCAATGAGCAGTTCTTC.

This clonotype was observed at least ten times. The rearrangement links TRBV6-4 to TRBJ2-2; 9 bases align to TRBD2. The CDR3 has 19 amino acids. The V gene end was trimmed by 6 bases and the J gene end by 0 bases; junction bases not matched to a gene: 14. Germline CDR1 reads MRHNA; CDR2 reads SNTAGT. CDR3 sequence reads: CASRNPSGAYPPNTGELFF. As DNA, the CDR3 is TGTGCCAGCAGAAACCCTAGCGGGGCCTATCCTCCGAACACCGGGGAGCTGTTTTTT.

This clonotype was recorded at least ten times. V and J are TRBV5-6 and TRBJ1-5, with 10 bases aligning to TRBD1. The trim removed 5 bases at V and 6 bases at J, leaving 5 bases unmatched. The CDR3 is 14 residues long. The germline V gene has CDR1 SGHDT and CDR2 YYEEEE. CDR3 region: CASSSGTGVQPQHF. The CDR3 DNA follows: TGTGCCAGCAGTTCCGGGACAGGGGTTCAGCCCCAGCATTTT.

The genes are TRBV14 and TRBJ2-1; 7 positions agree with TRBD2. V shed 5 bases, J shed 13 bases, and the junction held 23 bases outside the gene matches. CDR3 length: 17 residues. Germline lookup yields CDR1 SGHDN and CDR2 FVKESK. The DNA of the CDR3 is TGTGCCAGCAGCTCGTTCCTGCGGGGGACGATCCGTACTACTCAGTTCTTC. This encodes CASSSFLRGTIRTTQFF.

The sample holds many counts of this clonotype. The rearrangement links TRBV7-9 to TRBJ2-1; 10 nucleotides match TRBD2. This CDR3 spans 16 amino acids. Looked up from germline, CDR1 is SEHNR and CDR2 is FQNEAQ (reference sequence). Losses at the gene ends were 0 bases for V and 4 bases for J; bases not matched to a gene: 3. The CDR3 reads CASSLALAGAYNEQFF. CDR3 coding DNA: TGTGCCAGCAGCTTAGCCCTAGCGGGGGCGTACAATGAGCAGTTCTTC.

This clonotype has at least ten counts. The chain has TRBV5-4 and TRBJ2-1; 7 bases are shared with TRBD1. The CDR3 is 11 residues long. CDR1 is SGHNT and CDR2 is YYREEE in the germline V gene (reference sequence). V was clipped by 4 bases and J by 9 bases; unmatched bases: 1. CDR3 coding DNA: TGTGCCAGCAGCAGACAGGGTGAGCAGTTCTTC. This gives the protein CASSRQGEQFF.

In its sample, this clonotype was seen many times. The V call is TRBV7-6, the J call TRBJ2-2; 7 nucleotides agree with TRBD2. In germline, CDR1 is SGHVS, CDR2 FNYEAQ. The CDR3 has 14 residues. J was trimmed by 2 bases and V by 5 bases; bases with no gene match: 2. The CDR3 loop is CASSRGGNTGELFF. CDR3 bases: TGTGCCAGCAGCCGCGGGGGAAACACCGGGGAGCTGTTTTTT.